This TCR beta chain was found in a study of blood T cell repertoires in COVID-19. Study-level information: The analysed material was cDNA or gDNA that came from T cells, B-cell-depleted T cells, or PBMCs.

Losses at the gene ends were 5 bases for V and 1 base for J; bases not matched to a gene: 14. Germline-derived CDR1 and CDR2 are SEHNR and FQNEAQ (reference sequence). The CDR3 runs to 18 residues. Sequencing was performed with immunoSEQ multiplex PCR; in TCRdb, only in-frame clones are kept and a portion is missing. Here the sample spans approximately 28,000 clones, around 60% being singletons. The sequence was collected from a man in his sixties with active or convalescent COVID-19. V and J are TRBV7-9 and TRBJ2-3, with 8 bases matching TRBD1. The sequencing input was peripheral blood. CDR3 region: CASSLGQGIFGGTDTQYF. The CDR3 DNA is TGTGCCAGCAGCCTCGGACAGGGCATTTTCGGTGGCACAGATACGCAGTATTTT. The whole variable domain, filled in from reference TRBV7-9 and TRBJ2-3, reads DTGVSQNPRHKITKRGQNVTFRCDPISEHNRLYWYRQTLGQGPEFLTYFQNEAQLEKSRLLSDRFSAERPKGSFSTLEIQRTEQGDSAMYLCASSLGQGIFGGTDTQYFGPGTRLTVL.